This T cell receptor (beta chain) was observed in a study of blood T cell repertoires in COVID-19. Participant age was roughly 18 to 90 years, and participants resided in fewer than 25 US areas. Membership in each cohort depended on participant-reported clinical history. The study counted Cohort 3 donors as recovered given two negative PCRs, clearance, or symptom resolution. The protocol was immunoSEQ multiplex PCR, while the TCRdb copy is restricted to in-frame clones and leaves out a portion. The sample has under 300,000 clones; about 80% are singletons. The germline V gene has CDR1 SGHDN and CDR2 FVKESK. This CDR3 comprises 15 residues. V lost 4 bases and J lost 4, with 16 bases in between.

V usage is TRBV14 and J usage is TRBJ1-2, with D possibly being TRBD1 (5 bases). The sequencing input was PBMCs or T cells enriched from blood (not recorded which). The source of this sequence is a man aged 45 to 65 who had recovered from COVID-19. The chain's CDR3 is CASSPRWGLGYGYTF. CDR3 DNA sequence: TGTGCCAGCAGCCCCCGTTGGGGACTTGGCTATGGCTACACCTTC.